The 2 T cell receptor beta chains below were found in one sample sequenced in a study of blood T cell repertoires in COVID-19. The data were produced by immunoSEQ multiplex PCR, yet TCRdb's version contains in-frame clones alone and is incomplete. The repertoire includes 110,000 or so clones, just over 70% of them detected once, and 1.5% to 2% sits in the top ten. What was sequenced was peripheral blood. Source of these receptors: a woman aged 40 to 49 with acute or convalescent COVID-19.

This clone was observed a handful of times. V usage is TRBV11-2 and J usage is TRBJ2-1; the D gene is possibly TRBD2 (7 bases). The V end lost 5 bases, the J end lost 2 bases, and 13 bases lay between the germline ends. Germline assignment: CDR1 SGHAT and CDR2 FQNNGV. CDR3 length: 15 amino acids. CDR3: CASSRGDTTYNEQFF. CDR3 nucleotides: TGTGCCAGCAGCCGGGGGGACACCACCTACAATGAGCAGTTCTTC.

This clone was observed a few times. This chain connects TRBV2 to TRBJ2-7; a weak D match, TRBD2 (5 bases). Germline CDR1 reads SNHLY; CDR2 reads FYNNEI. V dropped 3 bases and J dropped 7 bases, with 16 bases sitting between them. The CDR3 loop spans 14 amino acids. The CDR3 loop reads CASSDRSSLWEQYF. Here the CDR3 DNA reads TGTGCCAGCAGTGATCGGTCTAGCCTATGGGAGCAGTACTTC.